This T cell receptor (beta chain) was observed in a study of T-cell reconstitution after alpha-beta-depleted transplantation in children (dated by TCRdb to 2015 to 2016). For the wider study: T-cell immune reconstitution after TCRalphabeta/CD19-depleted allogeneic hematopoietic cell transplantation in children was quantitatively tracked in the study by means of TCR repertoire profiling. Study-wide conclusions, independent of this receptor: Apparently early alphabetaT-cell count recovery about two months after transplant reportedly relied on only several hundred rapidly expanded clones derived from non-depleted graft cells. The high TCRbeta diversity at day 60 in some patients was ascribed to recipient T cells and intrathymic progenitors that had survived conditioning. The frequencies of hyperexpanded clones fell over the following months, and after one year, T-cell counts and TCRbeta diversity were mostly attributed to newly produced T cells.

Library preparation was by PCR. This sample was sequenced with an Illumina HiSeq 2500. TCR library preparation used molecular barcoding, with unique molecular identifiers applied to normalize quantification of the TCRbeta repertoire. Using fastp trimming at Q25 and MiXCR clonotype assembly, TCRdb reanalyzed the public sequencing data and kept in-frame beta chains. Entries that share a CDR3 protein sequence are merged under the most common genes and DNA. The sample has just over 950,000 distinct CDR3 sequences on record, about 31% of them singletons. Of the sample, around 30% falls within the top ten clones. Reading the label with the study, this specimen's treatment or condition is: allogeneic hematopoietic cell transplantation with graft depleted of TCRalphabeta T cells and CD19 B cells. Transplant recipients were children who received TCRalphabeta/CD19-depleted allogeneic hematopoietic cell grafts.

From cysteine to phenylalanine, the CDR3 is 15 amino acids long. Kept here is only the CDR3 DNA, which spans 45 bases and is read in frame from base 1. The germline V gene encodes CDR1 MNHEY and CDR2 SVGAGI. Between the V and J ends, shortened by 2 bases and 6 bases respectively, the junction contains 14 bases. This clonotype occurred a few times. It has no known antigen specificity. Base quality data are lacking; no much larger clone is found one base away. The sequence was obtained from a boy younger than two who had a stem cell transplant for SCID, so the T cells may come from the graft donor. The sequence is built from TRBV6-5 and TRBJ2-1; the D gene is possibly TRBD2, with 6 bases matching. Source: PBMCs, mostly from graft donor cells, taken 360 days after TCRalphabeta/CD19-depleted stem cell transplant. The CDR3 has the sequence CASSYGGVRGNEQFF. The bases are TGTGCCAGCAGTTACGGCGGGGTAAGGGGCAATGAGCAGTTCTTC.